Given below is one T cell receptor (beta chain) in context. The sample belongs to a study of identical twins. TCRdb re-analysed the 5' RACE reads in MiXCR, keeping a single row per CDR3 protein. The sample comprises hundreds of thousands of distinct CDR3 sequences, 15% to 20% of which are singletons, and around 13% rests with the top ten. Trimming left V 4 bases short and J 2 bases short, with 11 bases between. This CDR3 contains 13 residues. Germline values: CDR1 DFQATT, CDR2 SNEGSKA (reference sequence). These data were also reused for a study on T cells expressing NK-cell markers. That investigation notes: Dominance of the CD3+CD56-NKG2C+ fraction by these clonotypes also held in a handful of donors.

The TCR comes from a woman under 30 in good health. The chain combines TRBV20-1 with TRBJ2-5; D is unresolved. The sequenced sample consisted of PBMCs. CDR3 coding DNA: TGCAGTGCTATTCGGCCAGTACAAGAGACCCAGTACTTC. Translated: CSAIRPVQETQYF.